This T cell receptor (beta chain) appears in the sequencing data of a study of patients and donors after allogeneic stem cell transplantation. MiXCR, applied by TCRdb to the RT-PCR reads, yields one record per CDR3 protein. The top ten hold 50% of the sample, which has about 160,000 distinct CDR3 sequences, approximately 35% seen once. The CDR3 extends over 20 amino acids. V dropped 0 bases and J dropped 0 bases, with 21 bases sitting between them. The TCR comes from a human donor who was either an allogeneic HSCT recipient or a stem cell or donor lymphocyte infusion donor (not recorded which). It is not recorded whose cells these are; they may come from a transplant donor. Specimen: blood, either unsorted or a sorted T cell fraction (not recorded which). The V gene is TRBV12-3 or TRBV12-4, the J gene TRBJ2-4; a weak D match, TRBD2 (6 bases). The CDR3 region has the DNA TGTGCCAGCAGTTTAGCGCGGGACCTCCCCTCGAACCTAGCCAAAAACATTCAGTACTTC. It encodes CASSLARDLPSNLAKNIQYF.